A single sample gave rise to the 9 T cell receptor beta chains below, sequenced in a study of T cells after yellow fever vaccination. TCRdb independently ran MiXCR on the 5' RACE reads; one entry per CDR3 protein. The data contain hundreds of thousands of distinct CDR3 sequences, around 12% of them singletons. Source: CD4+ T cells sorted from PBMCs, taken 15 days after the yellow fever booster vaccination. The receptors were gathered from a man between 18 and 35 years old who received the YFV17D yellow fever vaccine.

The rearrangement joins TRBV2 to TRBJ2-1; D remains ambiguous. Germline V gene sequence: CDR1 SNHLY, CDR2 FYNNEI. The CDR3 consists of 14 residues. Trimming stripped 2 bases from V and 10 bases from J, with 15 bases between. In DNA form, the CDR3 reads TGTGCCAGCAGTGAAATGTCCCAGCTTTTGGAGCAGTTCTTC. This codes for CASSEMSQLLEQFF.

This clonotype was counted ten times or more. J is TRBJ1-4 and V is TRBV27; D is possibly TRBD1 (5 bases). The germline V gene has CDR1 MNHEY and CDR2 SMNVEV (reference sequence). The V end lost 5 bases, the J end lost 3 bases, and 7 bases lay between the germline ends. CDR3 size: 13 residues. CDR3 loop: CASSRGSNEKLFF. The CDR3 DNA follows: TGTGCCAGCAGTCGGGGGTCTAATGAAAAACTGTTTTTT.

This clonotype occurred a few times. The chain has TRBV7-2 and TRBJ2-1, with a possible D match to TRBD2 (5 bases). Trimming cost V 5 bases and J 6 bases, with 11 bases left between them. This CDR3 contains 13 residues. Germline V gene sequence: CDR1 SGHTA, CDR2 FQGNSA. In nucleotides, the CDR3 is TGTGCCAGCAGCCCGTATGCGGGCAATGAGCAGTTCTTC. Translating it yields CASSPYAGNEQFF.

The chain couples TRBV29-1 to TRBJ2-5, with D perhaps matching TRBD2 (6 bases). In germline, CDR1 is SQVTM, CDR2 ANQGSEA. The CDR3 spans 13 residues. V was clipped by 7 bases and J by 5 bases, with 17 bases between them. Written as DNA, the CDR3 is TGCAGCGGGACCCCGGGACTTTGGGAGACCCAGTACTTC. The encoded protein is CSGTPGLWETQYF.

The chain carries TRBV5-1 and TRBJ1-4; D gene unclear. The germline V gene encodes CDR1 SGHRS and CDR2 YFSETQ. V shed 0 bases and J shed 10 bases, with 16 bases lying between them. This CDR3 is built from 15 residues. CDR3 coding DNA: TGCGCCAGCAGCTTGGCCTACGGGATGCGGGGAAAACTGTTTTTT. Translating gives CASSLAYGMRGKLFF.

This clonotype was picked up many times. The V and J genes are TRBV7-9 and TRBJ2-4; perhaps TRBD2 as D (6 bases). V was clipped by 5 bases and J by 8 bases, with 10 bases between them. CDR3 length equals 12 residues. The germline CDR1 and CDR2 sequences are SEHNR and FQNEAQ (reference sequence). The CDR3 is CASSLSGDIQYF. DNA for the CDR3: TGTGCCAGCAGCCTGTCGGGAGACATTCAGTACTTC.

This clonotype has at least ten counts. The chain uses TRBV14 and TRBJ2-1, with D possibly matching TRBD1 (6 bases). With 4 bases removed from V and 0 bases from J, the gap between germline ends came to 25 bases. The germline V gene encodes CDR1 SGHDN and CDR2 FVKESK. This CDR3 spans 20 amino acids. The CDR3 DNA follows: TGTGCCAGCAGCCTCCGACCCCAACGGGCAGGGGCGAACTCCTACAATGAGCAGTTCTTC. It yields the protein CASSLRPQRAGANSYNEQFF.

The chain recombines TRBV4-1 with TRBJ1-1; D remains ambiguous. V shed 1 base and J shed 7 bases, with 10 bases lying between them. This CDR3 contains 13 residues. Germline loops: CDR1 MGHRA, CDR2 YSYEKL. CDR3 sequence reads: CASSQAEGSEAFF. CDR3 bases: TGCGCCAGCAGCCAAGCCGAGGGAAGTGAAGCTTTCTTT.

This clonotype was seen a handful of times. The chain carries TRBV5-4 and TRBJ1-2; TRBD1 matches at 7 bases. The CDR3 has 13 residues. V lost 9 bases to trimming and J lost 3 bases; unmatched junction nucleotides: 8. Germline CDR1 is SGHNT and CDR2 is YYREEE (reference sequence). In DNA form, the CDR3 reads TGTGCCACCCCAGGGGGGGTAGACTATGGCTACACCTTC. Its translation is CATPGGVDYGYTF.